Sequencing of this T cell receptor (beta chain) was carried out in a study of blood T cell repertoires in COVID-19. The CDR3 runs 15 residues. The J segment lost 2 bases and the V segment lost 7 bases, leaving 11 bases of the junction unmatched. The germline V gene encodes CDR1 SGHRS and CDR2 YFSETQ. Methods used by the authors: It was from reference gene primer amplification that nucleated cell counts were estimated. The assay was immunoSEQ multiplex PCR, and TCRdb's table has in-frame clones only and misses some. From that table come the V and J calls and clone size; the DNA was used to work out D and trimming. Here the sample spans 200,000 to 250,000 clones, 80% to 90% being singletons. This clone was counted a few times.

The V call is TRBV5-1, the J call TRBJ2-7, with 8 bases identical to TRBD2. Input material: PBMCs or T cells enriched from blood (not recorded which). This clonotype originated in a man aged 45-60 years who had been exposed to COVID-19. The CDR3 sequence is CASAIQGGGPYEQYF. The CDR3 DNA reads TGCGCCAGCGCCATCCAGGGCGGGGGGCCCTACGAGCAGTACTTC.